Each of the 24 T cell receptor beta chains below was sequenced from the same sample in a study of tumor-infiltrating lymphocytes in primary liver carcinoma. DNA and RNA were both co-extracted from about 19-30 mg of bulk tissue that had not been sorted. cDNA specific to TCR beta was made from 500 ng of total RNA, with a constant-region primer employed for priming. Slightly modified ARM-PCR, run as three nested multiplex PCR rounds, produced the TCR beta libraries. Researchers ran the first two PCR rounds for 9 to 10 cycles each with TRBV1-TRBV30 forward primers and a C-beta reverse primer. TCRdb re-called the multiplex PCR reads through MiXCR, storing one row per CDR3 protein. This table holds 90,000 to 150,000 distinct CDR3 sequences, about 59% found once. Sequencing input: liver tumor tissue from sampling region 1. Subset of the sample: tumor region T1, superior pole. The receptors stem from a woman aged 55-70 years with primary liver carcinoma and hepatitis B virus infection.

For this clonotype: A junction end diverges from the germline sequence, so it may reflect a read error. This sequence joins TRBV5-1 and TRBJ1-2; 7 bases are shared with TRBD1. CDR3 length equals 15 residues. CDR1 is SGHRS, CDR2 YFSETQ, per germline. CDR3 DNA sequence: TGCGTCAGCAGCCTCCGGGACAGTTCTAACTATGGCTACACCTTC. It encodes CVSSLRDSSNYGYTF.

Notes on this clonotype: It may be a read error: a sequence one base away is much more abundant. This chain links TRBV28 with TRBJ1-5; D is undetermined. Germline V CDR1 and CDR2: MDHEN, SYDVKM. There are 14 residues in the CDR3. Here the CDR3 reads CASSFRPSNQPRHF. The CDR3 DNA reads TGTGCCAGCAGTTTTCGACCTAGCAATCAGCCCCGGCATTTT.

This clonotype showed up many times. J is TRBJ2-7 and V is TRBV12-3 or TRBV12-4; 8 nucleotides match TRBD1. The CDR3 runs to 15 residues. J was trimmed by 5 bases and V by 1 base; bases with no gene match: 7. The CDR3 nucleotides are TGTGCCAGCAGTTTAGTCCAGGGGGCGGGCGACGAGCAGTACTTC. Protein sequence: CASSLVQGAGDEQYF.

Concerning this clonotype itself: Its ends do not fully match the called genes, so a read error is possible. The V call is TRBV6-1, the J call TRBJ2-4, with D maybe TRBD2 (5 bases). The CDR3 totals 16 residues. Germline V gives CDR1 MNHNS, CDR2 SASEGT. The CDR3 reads CAYSDVSGGAKNIQDF. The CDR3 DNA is TGTGCCTACAGTGACGTGAGCGGAGGAGCCAAAAACATTCAGGACTTC.

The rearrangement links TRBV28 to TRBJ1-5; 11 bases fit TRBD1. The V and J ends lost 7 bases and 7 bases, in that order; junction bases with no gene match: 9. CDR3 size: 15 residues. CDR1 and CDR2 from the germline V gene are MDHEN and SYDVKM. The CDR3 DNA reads TGTGCCAGCACCTTGGGACAGGGGGTCCTCCAGCCCCAGCATTTT. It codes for CASTLGQGVLQPQHF.

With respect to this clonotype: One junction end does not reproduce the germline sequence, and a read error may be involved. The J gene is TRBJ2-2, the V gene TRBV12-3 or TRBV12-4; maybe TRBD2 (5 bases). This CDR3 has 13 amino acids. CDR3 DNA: TGTGTCAGCAGTCCATATCCCACCGGGGAGCAGTTTTTT. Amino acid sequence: CVSSPYPTGEQFF.

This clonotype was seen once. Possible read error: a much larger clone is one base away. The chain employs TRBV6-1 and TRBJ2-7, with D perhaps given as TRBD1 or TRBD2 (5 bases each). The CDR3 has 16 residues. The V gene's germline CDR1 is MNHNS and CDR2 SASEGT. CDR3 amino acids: CAGSEAPRDRLYEQYF. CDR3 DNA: TGTGCCGGCAGTGAAGCACCCCGGGACCGTCTCTACGAGCAGTACTTC.

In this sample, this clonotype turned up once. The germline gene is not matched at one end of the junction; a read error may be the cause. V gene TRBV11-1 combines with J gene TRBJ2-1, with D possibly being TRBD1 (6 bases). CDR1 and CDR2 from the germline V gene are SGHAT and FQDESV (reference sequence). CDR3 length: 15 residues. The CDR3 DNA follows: TGTGCCAGCAGCTTAAGGGGCCTTGACAGGAATGAACAGTTCTTC. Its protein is CASSLRGLDRNEQFF. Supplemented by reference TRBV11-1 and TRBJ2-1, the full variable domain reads EAEVAQSPRYKITEKSQAVAFWCDPISGHATLYWYRQILGQGPELLVQFQDESVVDDSQLPKDRFSAERLKGVDSTLKIQPAELGDSAMYLCASSLRGLDRNEQFFGPGTRLTVL.

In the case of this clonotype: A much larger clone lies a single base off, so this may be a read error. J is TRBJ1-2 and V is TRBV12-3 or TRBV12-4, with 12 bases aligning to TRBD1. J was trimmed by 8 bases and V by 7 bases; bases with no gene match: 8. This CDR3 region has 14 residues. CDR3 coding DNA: TGTGCCAGCACCCGAGGGACAGGGGGCATCGGCTACACCTTC. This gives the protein CASTRGTGGIGYTF.

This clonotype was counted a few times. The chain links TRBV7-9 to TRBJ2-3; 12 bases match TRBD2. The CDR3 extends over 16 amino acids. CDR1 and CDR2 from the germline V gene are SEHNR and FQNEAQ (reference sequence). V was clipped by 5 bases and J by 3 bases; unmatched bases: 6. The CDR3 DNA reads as TGTGCCAGCAGCAGGACTAGCGGGACCCTTACAGATACGCAGTATTTT. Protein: CASSRTSGTLTDTQYF. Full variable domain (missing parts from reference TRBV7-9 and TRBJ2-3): DTGVSQNPRHKITKRGQNVTFRCDPISEHNRLYWYRQTLGQGPEFLTYFQNEAQLEKSRLLSDRFSAERPKGSFSTLEIQRTEQGDSAMYLCASSRTSGTLTDTQYFGPGTRLTVL.

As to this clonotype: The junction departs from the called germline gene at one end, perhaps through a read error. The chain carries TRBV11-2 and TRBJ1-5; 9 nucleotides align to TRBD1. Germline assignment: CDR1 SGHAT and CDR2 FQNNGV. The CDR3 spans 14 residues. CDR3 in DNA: TGTGCCAGCAGATTAGACAGGGGGGCCCAGCCCCAACATTTT. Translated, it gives CASRLDRGAQPQHF.

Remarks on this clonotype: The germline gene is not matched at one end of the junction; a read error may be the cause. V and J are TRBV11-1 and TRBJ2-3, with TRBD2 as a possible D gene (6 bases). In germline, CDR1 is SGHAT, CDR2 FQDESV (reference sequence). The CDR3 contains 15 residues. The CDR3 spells CVSSHGTDSSDTQYF. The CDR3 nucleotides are TGTGTCAGCAGCCACGGGACTGATAGCTCAGATACGCAGTATTTT.

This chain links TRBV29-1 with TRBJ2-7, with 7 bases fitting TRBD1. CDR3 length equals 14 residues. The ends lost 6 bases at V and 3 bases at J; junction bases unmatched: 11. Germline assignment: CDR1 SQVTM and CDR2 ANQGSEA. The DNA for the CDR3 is TGCAGCGTCTTAACCGGGACAGAGGGCTACGAGCAGTACTTC. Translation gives CSVLTGTEGYEQYF.

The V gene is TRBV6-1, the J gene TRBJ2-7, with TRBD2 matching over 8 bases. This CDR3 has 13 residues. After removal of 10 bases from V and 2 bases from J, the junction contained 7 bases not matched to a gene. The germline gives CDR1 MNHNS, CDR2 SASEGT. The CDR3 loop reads CAIGRDIPYEQYF. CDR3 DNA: TGTGCCATCGGGAGGGACATACCCTACGAGCAGTACTTC.

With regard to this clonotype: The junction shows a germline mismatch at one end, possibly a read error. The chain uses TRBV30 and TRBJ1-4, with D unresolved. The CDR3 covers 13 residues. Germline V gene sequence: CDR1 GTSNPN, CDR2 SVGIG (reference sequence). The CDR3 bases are TGTGCCTGGTTAATGGCAACTAATGAAGAACTGTTTTTT. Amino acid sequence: CAWLMATNEELFF. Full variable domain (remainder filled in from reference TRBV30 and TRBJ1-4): SQTIHQWPATLVQPVGSPLSLECTVEGTSNPNLYWYRQAAGRGLQLLFYSVGIGQISSEVPQNLSASRPQDRQFILSSKKLLLSDSGFYLCAWLMATNEELFFGSGTQLSVL.

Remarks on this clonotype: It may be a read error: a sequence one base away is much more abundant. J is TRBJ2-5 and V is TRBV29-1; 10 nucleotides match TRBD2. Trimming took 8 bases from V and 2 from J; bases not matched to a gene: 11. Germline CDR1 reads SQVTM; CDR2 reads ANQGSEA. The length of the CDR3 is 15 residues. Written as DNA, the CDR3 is TGCAGCACCTGGGGGGCTAGCGGGGGACAAGAGACCCAGTACTTC. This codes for CSTWGASGGQETQYF.

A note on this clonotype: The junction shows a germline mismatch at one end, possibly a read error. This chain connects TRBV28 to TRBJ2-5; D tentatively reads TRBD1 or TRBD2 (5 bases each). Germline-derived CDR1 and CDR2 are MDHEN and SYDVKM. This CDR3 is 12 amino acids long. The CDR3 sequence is CATSSSGATQYF. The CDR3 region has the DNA TGTGCCACCAGTTCCTCCGGGGCCACCCAGTACTTC.

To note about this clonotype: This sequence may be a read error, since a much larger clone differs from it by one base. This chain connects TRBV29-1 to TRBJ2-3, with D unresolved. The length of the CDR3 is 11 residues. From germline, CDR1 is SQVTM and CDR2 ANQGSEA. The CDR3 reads CRLFSERTHYF. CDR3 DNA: TGCAGATTGTTCAGCGAACGTACGCACTATTTT.

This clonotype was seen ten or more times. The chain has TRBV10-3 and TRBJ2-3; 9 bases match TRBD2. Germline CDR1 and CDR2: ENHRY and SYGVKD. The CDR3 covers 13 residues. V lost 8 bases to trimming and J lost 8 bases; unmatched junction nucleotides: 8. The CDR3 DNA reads TGTGCCATCGGAACTAGCGGGCATCTTACGCAGTATTTT. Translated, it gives CAIGTSGHLTQYF.

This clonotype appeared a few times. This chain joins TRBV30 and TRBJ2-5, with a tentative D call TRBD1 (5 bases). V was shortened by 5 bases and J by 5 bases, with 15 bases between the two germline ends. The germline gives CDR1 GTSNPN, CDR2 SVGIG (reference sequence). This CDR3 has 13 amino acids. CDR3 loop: CAWAGQALETQYF. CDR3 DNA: TGTGCCTGGGCAGGGCAAGCGCTCGAGACCCAGTACTTC.

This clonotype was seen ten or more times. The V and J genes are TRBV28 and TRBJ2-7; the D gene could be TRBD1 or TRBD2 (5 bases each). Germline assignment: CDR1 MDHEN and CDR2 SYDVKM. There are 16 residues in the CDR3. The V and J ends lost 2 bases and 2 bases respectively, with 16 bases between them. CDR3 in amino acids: CASSLPGQQKPYEQYF. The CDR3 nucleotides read TGTGCCAGCAGTTTACCGGGGCAGCAGAAACCCTACGAGCAGTACTTC. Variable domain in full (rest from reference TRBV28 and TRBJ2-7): DVKVTQSSRYLVKRTGEKVFLECVQDMDHENMFWYRQDPGLGLRLIYFSYDVKMKEKGDIPEGYSVSREKKERFSLILESASTNQTSMYLCASSLPGQQKPYEQYFGPGTRLTVT.

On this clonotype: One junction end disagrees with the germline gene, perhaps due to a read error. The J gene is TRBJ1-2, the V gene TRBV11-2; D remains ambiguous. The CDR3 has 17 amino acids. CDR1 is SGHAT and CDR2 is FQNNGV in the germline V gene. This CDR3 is CASSLDPIRVLRYGYTF. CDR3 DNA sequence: TGTGCCAGCAGCTTAGATCCGATTAGGGTGCTGCGCTATGGCTACACCTTT.

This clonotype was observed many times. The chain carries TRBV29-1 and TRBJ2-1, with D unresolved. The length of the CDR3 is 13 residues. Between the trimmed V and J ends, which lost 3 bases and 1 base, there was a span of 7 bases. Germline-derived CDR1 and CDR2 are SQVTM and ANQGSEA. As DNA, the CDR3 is TGCAGCGTTGAGTGGAGTTCCTACAATGAGCAGTTCTTC. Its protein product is CSVEWSSYNEQFF.

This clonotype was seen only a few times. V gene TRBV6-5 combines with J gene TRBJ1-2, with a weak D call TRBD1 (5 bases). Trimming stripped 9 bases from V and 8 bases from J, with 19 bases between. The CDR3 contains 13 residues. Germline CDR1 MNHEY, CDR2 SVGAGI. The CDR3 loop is CASSHSGVGGYTF. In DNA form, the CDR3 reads TGTGCCAGTAGTCACTCGGGGGTTGGAGGCTACACCTTC.